The 22 T cell receptor beta chains below were found in one sample sequenced in a study of cytomegalovirus exposure and HLA in healthy donors. PCR used 60 Vbeta primers and 13 Jbeta primers. TCRdb's table, derived via immunoSEQ multiplex PCR, lists solely in-frame clones and lacks some. Among approximately 100,000 clones listed, about 68% were seen once. Sequencing was performed on PBMCs. These receptors originate from a male donor in good health and CMV-seropositive.

The V gene is TRBV2, the J gene TRBJ2-3; TRBD2 matches at 9 bases. The length of the CDR3 is 14 residues. V lost 6 bases, J lost 6 bases, and 7 bases stayed unmatched. Germline V gives CDR1 SNHLY, CDR2 FYNNEI. For the CDR3, the DNA is TGTGCCAGCAGGGTTAGCGGGGGCGGGGATACGCAGTATTTT. Protein product: CASRVSGGGDTQYF. Combining the CDR3 with reference TRBV2 and TRBJ2-3 gives the whole variable domain EPEVTQTPSHQVTQMGQEVILRCVPISNHLYFYWYRQILGQKVEFLVSFYNNEISEKSEIFDDQFSVERPDGSNFTLKIRSTKLEDSAMYFCASRVSGGGDTQYFGPGTRLTVL.

The J gene is TRBJ1-1, the V gene TRBV11-3; TRBD1 matches at 8 bases. Germline loops: CDR1 SGHNT, CDR2 YENEEA. The V segment lost 1 base and the J segment 8 bases; nucleotides outside the gene matches: 6. The CDR3 runs 14 residues. The CDR3 coding sequence is TGTGCCAGCAGCTTAGCCACGACAGGGGTCGAAGCTTTCTTT. Its translation is CASSLATTGVEAFF.

This clone is a singleton in its sample. In nucleotides, the CDR3 is TGTGCCAGCAGCTCCTTCTACGAGCAGTACTTC. Its translation is CASSSFYEQYF. V usage is TRBV7-2 and J usage is TRBJ2-7; D remains unclear. V was clipped by 4 bases and J by 3 bases, with 4 bases between them. The germline CDR1 and CDR2 sequences are SGHTA and FQGNSA. CDR3 length equals 11 residues.

The CDR3 nucleotides are TGTGCCAGCACCAACTACGGGAGTTCCATGAACACTGAAGCTTTCTTT. As protein: CASTNYGSSMNTEAFF. This chain links TRBV7-9 with TRBJ1-1; the D is unclear. Per the germline V gene, CDR1 is SEHNR and CDR2 is FQNEAQ (reference sequence). This CDR3 has 16 amino acids. The V end was cut by 7 bases, the J end by 0 bases, with 18 bases between.

This clone was counted only a few times. This sequence joins TRBV2 and TRBJ1-1, with D maybe TRBD1 (5 bases). This CDR3 spans 13 amino acids. V shed 3 bases and J shed 4 bases, with 9 bases lying between them. CDR1 is SNHLY and CDR2 is FYNNEI in the germline V gene. The CDR3: CASSEGGSTEAFF. The CDR3 DNA reads TGTGCCAGCAGTGAGGGGGGTAGCACTGAAGCTTTCTTT.

The J gene is TRBJ1-4, the V gene TRBV6-5; possibly TRBD1 for D (5 bases). The CDR3 runs 16 residues. V was trimmed by 1 base and J by 0 bases, leaving 9 bases between them. Germline CDR1 is MNHEY and CDR2 is SVGAGI. CDR3 DNA: TGTGCCAGCAGTTACTACAGGCCCCCAACTAATGAAAAACTGTTTTTT. The encoded protein is CASSYYRPPTNEKLFF.

The chain links TRBV11-3 to TRBJ1-2, with TRBD1 identical over 8 bases. This CDR3 has 14 residues. CDR1 and CDR2 from the germline V gene are SGHNT and YENEEA. With 5 bases clipped from V and 2 bases from J, the junction kept 4 bases outside the gene matches. The CDR3 reads CASSPRTGNYGYTF. The CDR3 bases are TGTGCCAGCAGCCCCCGGACAGGGAACTATGGCTACACCTTC.

This clone is a singleton in its sample. The V gene is TRBV4-2, the J gene TRBJ1-2; 7 nucleotides match TRBD1. Germline lookup yields CDR1 LGHNA and CDR2 YNFKEQ. The CDR3 loop spans 14 amino acids. Unmatched junction bases numbered 2, after V lost 0 bases and J lost 4 bases. CDR3 nucleotide sequence: TGTGCCAGCAGCCAAGATGGACAGGCCTATGGCTACACCTTC. Protein sequence: CASSQDGQAYGYTF.

This chain connects TRBV5-1 to TRBJ2-7; 12 nucleotides agree with TRBD2. After removal of 2 bases from V and 2 bases from J, the junction contained 17 bases not matched to a gene. CDR3 length: 20 residues. Per germline, CDR1 SGHRS and CDR2 YFSETQ. CDR3 protein: CASSFSAPLAGGTLPYEQYF. The CDR3 coding sequence is TGCGCCAGCAGCTTCTCGGCCCCACTAGCGGGGGGCACCCTCCCCTACGAGCAGTACTTC.

The rearrangement uses TRBV7-9 and TRBJ2-7; no firm D call. The V gene lost 5 bases and the J gene lost 5 bases, with 19 bases spanning the gap. Germline CDR1 and CDR2: SEHNR and FQNEAQ (reference sequence). This CDR3 spans 15 amino acids. The CDR3, as DNA: TGTGCCAGCAGCCCAAAAAATAACCCGGCGGACGAGCAGTACTTC. Its translation is CASSPKNNPADEQYF. Variable domain in full (rest from reference TRBV7-9 and TRBJ2-7): DTGVSQNPRHKITKRGQNVTFRCDPISEHNRLYWYRQTLGQGPEFLTYFQNEAQLEKSRLLSDRFSAERPKGSFSTLEIQRTEQGDSAMYLCASSPKNNPADEQYFGPGTRLTVT.

V usage is TRBV30 and J usage is TRBJ2-1, with TRBD2 matching 13 bases. Germline-derived CDR1 and CDR2 are GTSNPN and SVGIG (reference sequence). Losses at the gene ends were 7 bases for V and 4 bases for J; bases not matched to a gene: 19. This CDR3 has 19 residues. The CDR3 protein is CASTRTSGGGHTLYNEQFF. In DNA form, the CDR3 reads TGTGCCTCTACCCGCACTAGCGGGGGGGGTCACACCCTTTACAATGAGCAGTTCTTC.

This sequence joins TRBV6-1 and TRBJ2-5, with 9 bases matching TRBD2. Germline trimming cut 8 bases from V and 5 bases from J; bases unmatched to any gene: 9. There are 14 residues in the CDR3. The germline V gene encodes CDR1 MNHNS and CDR2 SASEGT. The CDR3 DNA reads as TGTGCCAGCGGGCCCGGACTAGCGTATGAGACCCAGTACTTC. Translation gives CASGPGLAYETQYF.

A remark on this clone: Different DNA sequences within this sample yield the same CDR3. The genes are TRBV30 and TRBJ1-4, with D possibly TRBD1 on 5 matching bases. Germline assignment: CDR1 GTSNPN and CDR2 SVGIG (reference sequence). V lost 2 bases, J lost 2 bases, and 6 bases lay in between. CDR3 length equals 13 residues. CDR3 sequence reads: CAWSTGTNEKLFF. CDR3 in DNA: TGTGCCTGGAGTACAGGCACTAATGAAAAACTGTTTTTT.

The chain has TRBV19 and TRBJ1-4, with no clear D. The germline gives CDR1 LNHDA, CDR2 SQIVND (reference sequence). The CDR3 runs 15 residues. Trimming removed 5 bases at V and 2 bases at J, with 12 bases between. CDR3 loop: CASSPREQTNEKLFF. Written as DNA, the CDR3 is TGTGCCAGTAGTCCGAGGGAACAGACTAATGAAAAACTGTTTTTT. Full variable domain (remainder filled in from reference TRBV19 and TRBJ1-4): DGGITQSPKYLFRKEGQNVTLSCEQNLNHDAMYWYRQDPGQGLRLIYYSQIVNDFQKGDIAEGYSVSREKKESFPLTVTSAQKNPTAFYLCASSPREQTNEKLFFGSGTQLSVL.

The V gene is TRBV19, the J gene TRBJ2-7; perhaps TRBD1 as D (6 bases). CDR1 LNHDA and CDR2 SQIVND come from the germline V gene (reference sequence). The CDR3 has 15 residues. Trimming stripped 5 bases from V and 0 bases from J, with 14 bases between. The chain's CDR3 is CASSGRDTGSYEQYF. The CDR3 nucleotides are TGTGCCAGTAGTGGCCGGGACACAGGCTCCTACGAGCAGTACTTC.

The rearrangement uses TRBV7-2 and TRBJ2-5; D might be TRBD2 (5 bases). Looked up from germline, CDR1 is SGHTA and CDR2 is FQGNSA. This CDR3 has 15 residues. V lost 1 base and J lost 2, with 11 bases in between. The CDR3 coding sequence is TGTGCCAGCAGCTTAGATGGGCGGGTTCAAGAGACCCAGTACTTC. Its protein product is CASSLDGRVQETQYF.

The chain joins TRBV5-6 to TRBJ2-5, with 10 bases that match TRBD1. V dropped 3 bases and J dropped 8; count of bases not matched to a gene: 13. Germline CDR1 SGHDT, CDR2 YYEEEE. CDR3 length equals 16 residues. This chain's CDR3 is CASSWPTGGKGATQYF. The CDR3 DNA is TGTGCCAGCAGCTGGCCGACAGGGGGCAAGGGGGCCACCCAGTACTTC.

V gene TRBV7-9 combines with J gene TRBJ2-5; D is perhaps TRBD1 (5 bases). The CDR3 loop spans 14 amino acids. With 3 bases removed from V and 5 bases from J, the gap between germline ends came to 13 bases. Germline CDR1 is SEHNR and CDR2 is FQNEAQ (reference sequence). CDR3 nucleotides: TGTGCCAGCAGCTTTTCACAGGAGAGGGAGACCCAGTACTTC. Translated: CASSFSQERETQYF.

The genes are TRBV6-1 and TRBJ2-2; unclear D gene. Germline-derived CDR1 and CDR2 are MNHNS and SASEGT. The V end lost 4 bases, the J end lost 1 base, and 7 bases lay between the germline ends. The CDR3 covers 14 residues. The CDR3 reads CASSGYRNTGELFF. The CDR3 DNA sequence: TGTGCCAGCAGTGGTTACAGGAACACCGGGGAGCTGTTTTTT.

This chain connects TRBV4-3 to TRBJ2-5, with 7 bases matching TRBD1. The germline V gene encodes CDR1 LGHNA and CDR2 YSLEER. The CDR3 contains 15 residues. V lost 2 bases to trimming and J lost 1 base; unmatched junction nucleotides: 4. DNA for the CDR3: TGCGCCAGCAGCCAAAACGGACAGGCCCAAGAGACCCAGTACTTC. Its translation: CASSQNGQAQETQYF.

This chain connects TRBV18 to TRBJ2-5; perhaps TRBD2 as D (5 bases). This CDR3 is built from 15 residues. Germline V gives CDR1 KGHSH, CDR2 LQKENI. The V gene lost 1 base and the J gene lost 5 bases, with 14 bases spanning the gap. The CDR3 DNA reads as TGTGCCAGCTCACCACTGCAAATGAGGGAGGAGACCCAGTACTTC. This encodes CASSPLQMREETQYF.

This clone was seen more than once but under ten times. The V and J genes are TRBV6-6 and TRBJ2-7, with 8 bases identical to TRBD1. CDR3 length: 13 amino acids. The V gene's germline CDR1 is MNHNY and CDR2 SVGAGI (reference sequence). J gave up 6 bases and V 7 bases, and 8 bases lay outside the gene matches. The CDR3 sequence: CASNGQGLGEQYF. The CDR3 nucleotides read TGTGCCAGCAACGGACAGGGACTGGGCGAGCAGTACTTC.